The clone carrying this T cell receptor (beta chain) occurred a few times. This record belongs to a study of response to subunit inactivated influenza vaccine. One entry per CDR3 protein results from TCRdb running MiXCR on the RT-PCR reads. The sample lists 160,000 or so distinct CDR3 sequences, approximately 10% occurring once. V shed 3 bases and J shed 5 bases, with 7 bases lying between them. The CDR3 runs 13 residues. The germline V gene encodes CDR1 SGHTA and CDR2 FQGNSA. The specimen comprised non-naive T cells sorted from PBMCs, sampled 40 to 50 days after vaccination. The chain uses TRBV7-2 and TRBJ1-4, with no clear D. This receptor was obtained from a man in his fifties who received an inactivated influenza vaccine. The CDR3, as DNA: TGTGCCAGCAGCTTCTTCGGAAATGAAAAACTGTTTTTT. It specifies CASSFFGNEKLFF.